Sequencing of this TCR beta chain was carried out in a study of shared clonotypes between healthy human individuals. Findings and limits, study-wide: Despite large depth, sorted-subset datasets appeared incompletely sequenced. Richness estimates generally favored naive over memory subsets.

V lost 7 bases and J lost 6; bases outside the gene matches: 9. CDR1 and CDR2 from the germline V gene are SGHVS and FQNEAQ. The CDR3 has 14 amino acids. On this clone itself: The antigen is not known.

Only in-frame clones appear in the TCRdb table, and some are missing; sequencing was by immunoSEQ multiplex PCR. The table includes a few million clones, around nine tenths detected once. The specimen sequenced was naive CD4+ T cells sorted from blood. The subset here: CD45RA+ positively selected. The V call is TRBV7-8, the J call TRBJ2-5; 9 nucleotides match TRBD1. This TCR came from a man aged 18-30 years in good health. The CDR3 region is CASTIDGQGQTQYF. DNA of the CDR3: TGTGCCAGCACGATTGACGGACAGGGGCAGACCCAGTACTTC.